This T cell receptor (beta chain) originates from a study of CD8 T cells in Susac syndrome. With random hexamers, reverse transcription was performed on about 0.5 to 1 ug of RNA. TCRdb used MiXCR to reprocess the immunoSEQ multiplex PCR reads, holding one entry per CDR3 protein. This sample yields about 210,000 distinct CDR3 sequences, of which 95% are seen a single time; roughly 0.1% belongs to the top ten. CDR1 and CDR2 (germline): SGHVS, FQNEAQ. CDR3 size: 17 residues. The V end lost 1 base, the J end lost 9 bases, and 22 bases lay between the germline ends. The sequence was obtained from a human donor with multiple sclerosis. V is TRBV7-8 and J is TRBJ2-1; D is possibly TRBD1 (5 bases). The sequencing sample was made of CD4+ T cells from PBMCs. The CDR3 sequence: CASSLDGFLTGSPEQFF. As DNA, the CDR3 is TGTGCCAGCAGCTTAGATGGATTTCTTACAGGTTCTCCTGAGCAGTTCTTC.